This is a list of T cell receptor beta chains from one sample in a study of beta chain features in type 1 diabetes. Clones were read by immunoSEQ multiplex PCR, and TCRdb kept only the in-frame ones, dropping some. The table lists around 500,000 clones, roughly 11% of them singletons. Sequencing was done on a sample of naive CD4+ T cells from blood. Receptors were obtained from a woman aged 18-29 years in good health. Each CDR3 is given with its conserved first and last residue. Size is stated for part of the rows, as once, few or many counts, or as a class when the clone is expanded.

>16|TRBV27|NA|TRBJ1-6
CASSLEQTGKNSPLHF
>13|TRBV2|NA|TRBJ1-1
CASTSEGNTEAFF
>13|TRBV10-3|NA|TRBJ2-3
CAISDKSTDTQYF
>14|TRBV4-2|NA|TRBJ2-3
CASSQRLASDTQYF
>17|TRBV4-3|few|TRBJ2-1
CASSQDILRGGGNEQFF
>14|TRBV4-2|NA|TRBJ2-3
CASSLQHSTDTQYF
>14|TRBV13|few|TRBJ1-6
CASSLRQRNSPLHF
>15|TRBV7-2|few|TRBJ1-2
CASSFGDRGSYGYTF
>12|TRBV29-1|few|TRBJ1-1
CSARSRNTEAFF
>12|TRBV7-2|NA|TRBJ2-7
CASSVSLYEQYF
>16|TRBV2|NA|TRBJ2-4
CASRALGAGAKNIQYF
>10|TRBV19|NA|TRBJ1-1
CASSTTEAFF
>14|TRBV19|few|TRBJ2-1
CASSRDGQMNEQFF
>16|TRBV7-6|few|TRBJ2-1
CASSSTGTSGGARQFF
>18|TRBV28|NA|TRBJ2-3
CASSLWTRGQGIGDTQYF
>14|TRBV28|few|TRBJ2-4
CASRRQGTQNIQYF
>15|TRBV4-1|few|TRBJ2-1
CASSRGLPSYNEQFF
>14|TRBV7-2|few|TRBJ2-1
CASSSSGARNEQFF
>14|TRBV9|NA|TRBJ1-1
CASSALPGSTEAFF
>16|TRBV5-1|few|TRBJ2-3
CASSKGTSGSTDTQYF
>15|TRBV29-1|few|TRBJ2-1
CSVEGRAGVYNEQFF
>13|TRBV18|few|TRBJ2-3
CASLRTGTDTQYF
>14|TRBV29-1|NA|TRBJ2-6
CSVDGGAGANVLTF
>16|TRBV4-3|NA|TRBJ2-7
CASSQDIGGRSYEQYF
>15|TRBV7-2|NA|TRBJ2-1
CASSRGLAGGVEQFF
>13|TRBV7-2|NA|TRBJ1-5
CASSLTGEQPQHF
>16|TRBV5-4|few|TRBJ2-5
CASSAGAGSIQETQYF
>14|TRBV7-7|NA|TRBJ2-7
CASSLELAEGEQYF
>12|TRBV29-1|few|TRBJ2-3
CSSQRATDTQYF
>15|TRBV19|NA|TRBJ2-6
CASSIPGAGANVLTF
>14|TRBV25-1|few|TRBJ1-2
CASSEFGGAYGYTF
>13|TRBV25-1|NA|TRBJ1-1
CASSGQQNTEAFF
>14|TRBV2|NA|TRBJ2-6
CASKRTSGANVLTF
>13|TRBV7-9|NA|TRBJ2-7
CASSPLWGYEQYF
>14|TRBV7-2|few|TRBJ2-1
CASSSSTGYNEQFF
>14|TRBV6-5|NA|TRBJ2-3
CASSLAPRTDTQYF
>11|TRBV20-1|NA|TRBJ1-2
CSARQGNGYTF
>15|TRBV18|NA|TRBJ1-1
CASSPRTGTNTEAFF
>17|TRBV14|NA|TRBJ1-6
CASSSTHGVSYNSPLHF
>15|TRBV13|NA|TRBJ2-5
CASSLAGWGSETQYF
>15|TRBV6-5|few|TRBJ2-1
CASSRSGGFYNEQFF
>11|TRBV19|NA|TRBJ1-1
CASSMNTEAFF
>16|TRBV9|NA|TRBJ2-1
CASSGGALSGEDEQFF
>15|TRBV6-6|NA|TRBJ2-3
CAISEPGGGTDTQYF
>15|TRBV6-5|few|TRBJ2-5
CASSYGTGLQETQYF
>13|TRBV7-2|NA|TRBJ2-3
CASSFSEGDTQYF
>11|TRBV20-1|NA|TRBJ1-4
CSARIGEKLFF
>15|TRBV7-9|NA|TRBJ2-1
CASSLATGAYNEQFF
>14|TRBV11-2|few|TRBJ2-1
CASSLDLAGNEQFF
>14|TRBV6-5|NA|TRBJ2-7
CASSRLAGGYEQYF
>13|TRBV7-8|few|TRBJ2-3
CASSLPATDTQYF
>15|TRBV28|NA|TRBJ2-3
CASSSTSGGSDTQYF
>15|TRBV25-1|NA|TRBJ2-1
CASSIRDRGSNEQFF
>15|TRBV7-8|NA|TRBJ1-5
CASSPGVGGNQPQHF
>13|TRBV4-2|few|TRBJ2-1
CASSLHREGAQFF